The 12 T cell receptor beta chains reported below all come from one sample, sequenced in a study of blood T cell repertoires in COVID-19. Data came from immunoSEQ multiplex PCR; TCRdb stores just in-frame clones and leaves some out. The data show approximately 100,000 clones, roughly 85% seen once. Sequenced input: peripheral blood. These receptors were taken from a man aged 45-60 years in a cohort sampled during active COVID-19.

This chain joins TRBV7-2 and TRBJ1-6, with 7 bases lining up with TRBD1. CDR1 is SGHTA, CDR2 FQGNSA, per germline. V gave up 5 bases and J gave up 2 bases; unmatched junction bases: 6. CDR3 length: 16 amino acids. CDR3 sequence reads: CASSPRQGAYNSPLHF. The DNA of the CDR3 is TGTGCCAGCAGCCCGCGACAGGGCGCCTATAATTCACCCCTCCACTTT.

The chain joins TRBV6-5 to TRBJ2-2; D is possibly TRBD1 (6 bases). Germline assignment: CDR1 MNHEY and CDR2 SVGAGI. V was clipped by 6 bases and J by 4 bases, with 15 bases between them. The CDR3 has 15 residues. DNA for the CDR3: TGTGCCAGCAGCAGACGACAGGTGGGCACCGGGGAGCTGTTTTTT. It is translated as CASSRRQVGTGELFF.

The table lists this clone with a few counts. This CDR3 is CASSLETGGFQPQHF. The CDR3 DNA sequence: TGCGCCAGCAGCTTGGAAACAGGGGGCTTTCAGCCCCAGCATTTT. V is TRBV5-1 and J is TRBJ1-5, with 9 bases aligning to TRBD1. The CDR3 is 15 residues long. J lost 6 bases, V lost 0 bases, and 4 bases had no gene match. Germline loops: CDR1 SGHRS, CDR2 YFSETQ.

V and J are TRBV2 and TRBJ2-3; TRBD2 might be the D (6 bases). This CDR3 comprises 14 residues. CDR1 and CDR2 (germline): SNHLY, FYNNEI. V lost 5 bases and J 4 bases, leaving 13 bases between the germline ends. The CDR3 bases are TGTGCCAGCAGTATCGATGGGGGGTCAGATACGCAGTATTTT. It translates to CASSIDGGSDTQYF. Using reference TRBV2 and TRBJ2-3 for the parts outside the CDR3, the full variable domain is EPEVTQTPSHQVTQMGQEVILRCVPISNHLYFYWYRQILGQKVEFLVSFYNNEISEKSEIFDDQFSVERPDGSNFTLKIRSTKLEDSAMYFCASSIDGGSDTQYFGPGTRLTVL.

The V and J genes are TRBV11-1 and TRBJ2-2; D is possibly TRBD2 (6 bases). The germline gives CDR1 SGHAT, CDR2 FQDESV (reference sequence). The CDR3 runs to 14 residues. The CDR3: CATRAGPNTGELFF. CDR3 DNA: TGTGCGACCAGGGCGGGGCCGAACACCGGGGAGCTGTTTTTT.

J is TRBJ1-3 and V is TRBV10-2; 8 nucleotides line up with TRBD1. Per the germline V gene, CDR1 is WSHSY and CDR2 is SAAADI. The CDR3 runs 13 residues. V was pared by 8 bases and J by 5 bases, with 5 bases of the junction left unmatched. CDR3 DNA: TGCGCCAGCGGACAGGGTGAAAGAAACACCATATATTTT. Translation: CASGQGERNTIYF.

This clone was seen a few times. The chain carries TRBV2 and TRBJ2-5; D gene unclear. CDR3 length: 13 amino acids. Germline values: CDR1 SNHLY, CDR2 FYNNEI. V was pared by 7 bases and J by 3 bases, with 12 bases between. CDR3 loop: CASTFSPEETQYF. CDR3 coding DNA: TGTGCCAGCACCTTCTCACCGGAAGAGACCCAGTACTTC.

The gene calls are TRBV5-4 and TRBJ1-2; a weak D match, TRBD1 (6 bases). Germline V gene data show CDR1 as SGHNT and CDR2 as YYREEE (reference sequence). The V gene lost 0 bases and the J gene lost 6 bases, with 18 bases spanning the gap. The CDR3 consists of 16 residues. CDR3 bases: TGTGCCAGCAGCTTGGATATAGGGGGAGTGGGACATGGCTACACCTTC. Translating it yields CASSLDIGGVGHGYTF.

The chain carries TRBV6-6 and TRBJ1-1; 8 bases map to TRBD1. The CDR3 is 15 residues long. The ends lost 2 bases at V and 4 bases at J; junction bases unmatched: 6. Germline lookup yields CDR1 MNHNY and CDR2 SVGAGI (reference sequence). In DNA form, the CDR3 reads TGTGCCAGCAGTTACGACAGGGGCGGGGGCACTGAAGCTTTCTTT. It yields the protein CASSYDRGGGTEAFF.

The genes are TRBV4-1 and TRBJ2-2; D not resolved. The CDR3 length is 13 residues. V lost 0 bases and J 8 bases, leaving 7 bases between the germline ends. Per germline, CDR1 MGHRA and CDR2 YSYEKL. The CDR3 DNA reads TGCGCCAGCAGCCAAGAACTAAGGGGGGAGCTGTTTTTT. This translates into CASSQELRGELFF.

This clone was counted only a few times. The chain links TRBV5-4 to TRBJ2-2, with a possible D match to TRBD2 (6 bases). Trimming removed 4 bases from V and 1 base from J, with 14 bases in between. From germline, CDR1 is SGHNT and CDR2 YYREEE (reference sequence). CDR3 size: 16 residues. The CDR3 sequence: CASSRRVAGNTGELFF. CDR3 DNA sequence: TGTGCCAGCAGCCGGAGGGTGGCGGGGAACACCGGGGAGCTGTTTTTT.

This chain connects TRBV11-3 to TRBJ2-7; 7 bases line up with TRBD1. There are 19 residues in the CDR3. Trimming took 1 base from V and 1 from J; bases not matched to a gene: 16. Germline V gene lookup returns CDR1 SGHNT and CDR2 YENEEA. Here the CDR3 DNA reads TGTGCCAGCAGCTTAGGGCGTGCGGTTCCGGGACAGTGGTCCTACGAGCAGTACTTC. It encodes CASSLGRAVPGQWSYEQYF.